These T cell receptor beta chains were read from a single sample in a study of OX40 agonist ivuxolimab in advanced cancers. TCRdb keeps only in-frame clones here, not all; method: immunoSEQ multiplex PCR. The table has about 64,000 clones, 84% seen once. The material was CD4+ or CD8+ T cells sorted from blood, obtained in a trial of the OX40 agonist ivuxolimab. The origin of the receptors is an adult with an advanced solid tumor such as melanoma, head and neck, liver or kidney cancer. Both conserved end residues are part of each CDR3. Fields, in order: J gene, V gene, clone size, D gene, CDR3 protein, CDR3 DNA. The D gene is left open where the match is weak. Size is omitted from some rows. Given values are once, few, many or a class for expanded clones.

J: TRBJ1-2
V: TRBV5-4
size: .
D: .
CDR3: CASRPGGDGYTF
DNA: TGTGCCAGCAGGCCTGGGGGCGATGGCTACACCTTC

J: TRBJ1-6
V: TRBV9
size: once
D: .
CDR3: CASSAQWGDSPLHF
DNA: TGTGCCAGCAGTGCTCAATGGGGAGACTCACCCCTCCACTTT

J: TRBJ2-1
V: TRBV11-3
size: once
D: TRBD2
CDR3: CASSPRGQRGTYNEQFF
DNA: TGTGCCAGCAGCCCAAGAGGGCAGCGGGGGACCTACAATGAGCAGTTCTTC

J: TRBJ1-1
V: TRBV5-6
size: .
D: .
CDR3: CASSFRRAEAFF
DNA: TGTGCCAGCAGCTTTCGGAGGGCTGAAGCTTTCTTT

J: TRBJ2-7
V: TRBV7-2
size: .
D: .
CDR3: CASSLAAGAYEQYF
DNA: TGTGCCAGCAGCTTAGCGGCAGGGGCCTACGAGCAGTACTTC

J: TRBJ2-3
V: TRBV15
size: once
D: TRBD2
CDR3: CATSPAGGRPDTQYF
DNA: TGTGCCACCAGTCCAGCGGGGGGTAGACCGGATACGCAGTATTTT

J: TRBJ1-2
V: TRBV19
size: .
D: .
CDR3: CASSRSHTSANYGYTF
DNA: TGTGCCAGTAGTAGATCCCACACGTCAGCTAACTATGGCTACACCTTC

J: TRBJ1-6
V: TRBV30
size: .
D: TRBD1
CDR3: CAWCGQGGSPLHF
DNA: TGTGCCTGGTGTGGACAGGGAGGTTCACCCCTCCACTTT

J: TRBJ1-2
V: TRBV18
size: .
D: .
CDR3: CASSLDMDYGYTF
DNA: TGTGCCAGCTCACTCGACATGGACTATGGCTACACCTTC

J: TRBJ1-4
V: TRBV18
size: .
D: .
CDR3: CASSPNQNNEKLFF
DNA: TGTGCCAGCTCACCCAATCAGAATAATGAAAAACTGTTTTTT

J: TRBJ2-1
V: TRBV19
size: .
D: .
CDR3: CASSERPYTGGSYNEQFF
DNA: TGTGCCAGTAGTGAACGACCTTACACGGGTGGTTCATACAATGAGCAGTTCTTC

J: TRBJ2-6
V: TRBV5-3
size: .
D: .
CDR3: CARSLKYSGANVLTF
DNA: TGTGCCAGAAGCTTGAAGTACTCTGGGGCCAACGTCCTGACTTTC

J: TRBJ2-3
V: TRBV7-2
size: once
D: .
CDR3: CASSQGGGGTDTQYF
DNA: TGTGCCAGCAGCCAGGGGGGGGGCGGTACAGATACGCAGTATTTT

J: TRBJ1-3
V: TRBV6-1
size: .
D: TRBD1
CDR3: CASSERKGGTGVSGNTIYF
DNA: TGTGCCAGCAGTGAAAGGAAAGGCGGGACAGGGGTGTCTGGAAACACCATATATTTT

J: TRBJ1-1
V: TRBV30
size: .
D: .
CDR3: CAWRWTGDTEAFF
DNA: TGTGCCTGGAGGTGGACGGGGGACACTGAAGCTTTCTTT

J: TRBJ2-5
V: TRBV5-6
size: .
D: .
CDR3: CASSLVTVQETQYF
DNA: TGTGCCAGCAGCTTGGTGACTGTACAAGAGACCCAGTACTTC

J: TRBJ1-5
V: TRBV7-2
size: once
D: .
CDR3: CASSYVNSNQPQHF
DNA: TGTGCCAGCAGCTACGTTAATAGCAATCAGCCCCAGCATTTT

J: TRBJ1-1
V: TRBV5-1
size: once
D: .
CDR3: CASSVFKGESPTEAFF
DNA: TGCGCCAGCAGCGTATTTAAAGGGGAAAGTCCCACTGAAGCTTTCTTT

J: TRBJ2-5
V: TRBV5-4
size: .
D: .
CDR3: CASSLEFGRQETQYF
DNA: TGTGCCAGCAGCTTGGAGTTTGGTCGGCAAGAGACCCAGTACTTC

J: TRBJ1-2
V: TRBV11-3
size: few
D: TRBD1
CDR3: CASSPGQANYGYTF
DNA: TGTGCCAGCAGCCCGGGACAGGCTAACTATGGCTACACCTTC

J: TRBJ2-3
V: TRBV6-6
size: .
D: TRBD1
CDR3: CASSYSTRGRKDTQYF
DNA: TGTGCCAGCAGTTACTCGACCAGGGGGCGGAAAGATACGCAGTATTTT

J: TRBJ1-2
V: TRBV29-1
size: .
D: .
CDR3: CSVQQGLYGYTF
DNA: TGCAGCGTTCAACAGGGACTCTATGGCTACACCTTC

J: TRBJ2-7
V: TRBV19
size: .
D: .
CDR3: CASSIAGGAGKKQYF
DNA: TGTGCCAGTAGTATAGCCGGCGGGGCTGGGAAGAAGCAGTACTTC

J: TRBJ2-3
V: TRBV11-2
size: once
D: .
CDR3: CASSPLRVVTDTQYF
DNA: TGTGCCAGCAGCCCTCTGCGGGTCGTTACAGATACGCAGTATTTT

J: TRBJ1-2
V: TRBV6-6
size: .
D: .
CDR3: CASSYAAGYGYTF
DNA: TGTGCCAGCAGTTACGCGGCCGGCTATGGCTACACCTTC

J: TRBJ2-1
V: TRBV13
size: .
D: .
CDR3: CASSLLAPEQFF
DNA: TGTGCCAGCAGCCTTCTAGCTCCTGAGCAGTTCTTC

J: TRBJ2-1
V: TRBV4-1
size: .
D: .
CDR3: CASSQDWPRVNEQFF
DNA: TGCGCCAGCAGCCAAGATTGGCCAAGGGTCAATGAGCAGTTCTTC

J: TRBJ2-3
V: TRBV5-1
size: .
D: .
CDR3: CASSVSTDTQYF
DNA: TGCGCCAGCAGCGTCAGCACAGATACGCAGTATTTT

J: TRBJ1-3
V: TRBV14
size: .
D: TRBD1
CDR3: CASSQVRTGAGNTIYF
DNA: TGTGCCAGCAGCCAAGTTAGGACAGGGGCTGGAAACACCATATATTTT

J: TRBJ1-1
V: TRBV7-9
size: .
D: .
CDR3: CASSLARVSTEAFF
DNA: TGTGCCAGCAGCTTAGCAAGGGTTTCCACTGAAGCTTTCTTT

J: TRBJ1-2
V: TRBV29-1
size: .
D: TRBD1
CDR3: CSVLDRKYGYTF
DNA: TGCAGCGTTCTGGACAGGAAATATGGCTACACCTTC

J: TRBJ1-1
V: TRBV6-5
size: .
D: .
CDR3: CASSYRRSDTEAFF
DNA: TGTGCCAGCAGTTACCGTCGGTCGGACACTGAAGCTTTCTTT

J: TRBJ2-7
V: TRBV19
size: .
D: TRBD1
CDR3: CASSIFADRPPTSQYF
DNA: TGTGCCAGTAGTATATTTGCGGACAGGCCACCTACGAGTCAGTACTTC

J: TRBJ1-6
V: TRBV18
size: .
D: .
CDR3: CASSPLFSRQKNSPLHF
DNA: TGTGCCAGCTCACCACTCTTCTCGCGACAGAAAAATTCACCCCTCCACTTT

J: TRBJ1-4
V: TRBV9
size: .
D: .
CDR3: CASSQTSGTNEKLFF
DNA: TGTGCCAGCAGCCAGACCTCAGGGACAAATGAAAAACTGTTTTTT

J: TRBJ2-3
V: TRBV30
size: .
D: .
CDR3: CAWSWQEGDTQYF
DNA: TGTGCCTGGAGTTGGCAGGAGGGAGATACGCAGTATTTT

J: TRBJ1-2
V: TRBV11-3
size: .
D: TRBD1
CDR3: CASSPTGLAGYTF
DNA: TGTGCCAGCAGCCCGACAGGGCTTGCTGGCTACACCTTC

J: TRBJ1-2
V: TRBV20-1
size: .
D: .
CDR3: CSARFGYTF
DNA: TGCAGTGCTAGGTTTGGCTACACCTTC

J: TRBJ1-2
V: TRBV29-1
size: .
D: .
CDR3: CSVVSDGYTF
DNA: TGCAGCGTTGTCTCGGATGGCTACACCTTC

J: TRBJ1-3
V: TRBV7-9
size: .
D: .
CDR3: CASSLSLSRGIGGNTIYF
DNA: TGTGCCAGCAGCTTAAGCCTGTCCAGGGGAATCGGTGGAAACACCATATATTTT

J: TRBJ1-1
V: TRBV10-2
size: once
D: TRBD1
CDR3: CASRTGENTEAFF
DNA: TGCGCCAGCAGGACAGGGGAAAACACTGAAGCTTTCTTT

J: TRBJ1-2
V: TRBV6-5
size: .
D: TRBD1
CDR3: CASEGAGKNYGYTF
DNA: TGTGCCAGCGAGGGGGCCGGGAAAAACTATGGCTACACCTTC